Sequencing of this T cell receptor beta chain was carried out in a study of blood T cell repertoires in COVID-19. Study information: Collection of acute and convalescent COVID-19 samples took place in the United States, Italy and Spain. T cells, B-cell-depleted T cells, or PBMCs supplied cDNA or gDNA.

In the original analysis: The authors estimated nucleated cell counts from reference gene primer amplification. Some clones are missing from TCRdb's copy, which holds only in-frame ones; the method was immunoSEQ multiplex PCR. The V and J calls and clone size are taken from that table; D and trimming were inferred from the DNA. The sample lists more than 200,000 clones, approximately 86% occurring once. Trimming cost V 4 bases and J 0 bases; bases outside gene matches: 9. Germline assignment: CDR1 MNHNS and CDR2 SASEGT. The length of the CDR3 is 20 residues. J is TRBJ2-6 and V is TRBV6-1; 13 positions match TRBD2. The sample was peripheral blood. This TCR was recovered from a man aged 25-45 years with active or convalescent COVID-19. CDR3 nucleotide sequence: TGTGCCAGCAGTGCCAGACTAGCGGGGGGTTTATACTCTGGGGCCAACGTCCTGACTTTC. Protein: CASSARLAGGLYSGANVLTF.